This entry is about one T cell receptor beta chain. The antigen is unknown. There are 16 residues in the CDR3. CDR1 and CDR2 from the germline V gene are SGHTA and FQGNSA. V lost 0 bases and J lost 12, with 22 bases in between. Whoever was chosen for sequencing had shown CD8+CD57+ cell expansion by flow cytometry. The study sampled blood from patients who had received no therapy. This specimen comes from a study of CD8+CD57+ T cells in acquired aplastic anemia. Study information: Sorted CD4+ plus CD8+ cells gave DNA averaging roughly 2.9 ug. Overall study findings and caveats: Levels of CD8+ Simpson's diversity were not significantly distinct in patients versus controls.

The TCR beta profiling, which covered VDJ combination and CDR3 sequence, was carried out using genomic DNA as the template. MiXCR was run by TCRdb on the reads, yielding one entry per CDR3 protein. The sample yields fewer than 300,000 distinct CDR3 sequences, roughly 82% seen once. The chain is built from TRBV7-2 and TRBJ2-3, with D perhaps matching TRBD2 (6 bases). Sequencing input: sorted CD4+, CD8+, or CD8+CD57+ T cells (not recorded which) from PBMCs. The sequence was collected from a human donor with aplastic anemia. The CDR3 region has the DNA TGTGCCAGCAGCTTAGCGGGAGGTCCCGGTACGCATAATCAGTATTTT. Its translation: CASSLAGGPGTHNQYF.